These T cell receptor beta chains were read from a single sample in a study of blood T cell repertoires in COVID-19. Measured with immunoSEQ multiplex PCR; TCRdb has only the in-frame clones, and not every one. This table holds more than 95,000 clones, roughly 80% found once. The source material was peripheral blood. Receptor source: a woman at least 80 years old with acute or convalescent COVID-19. The CDR3 runs from the conserved cysteine through the conserved F or W. D genes are given only for firm matches. The size field is filled for only some rows; it gives once, few, many or a size class.

NA,TRBV25-1,NA,TRBJ2-5,CASSAYSGTQYF,TGTGCCAGCAGTGCTTACAGTGGGACCCAGTACTTC
NA,TRBV3-1/TRBV3-2,NA,TRBJ1-1,CASSQQGWRNTEAFF,TGTGCCAGCAGCCAACAGGGGTGGCGTAACACTGAAGCTTTCTTT
NA,TRBV11-2,NA,TRBJ2-7,CASSHPYEQYF,TGTGCCAGCAGCCATCCCTACGAGCAGTACTTC
NA,TRBV4-3,TRBD2,TRBJ2-1,CASSQEILAGMGLDEQFF,TGCGCCAGCAGCCAAGAGATACTAGCGGGAATGGGCCTGGATGAGCAGTTCTTC
NA,TRBV28,NA,TRBJ1-5,CASSLGGNSNQPQHF,TGTGCCAGCAGTTTAGGGGGGAATAGCAATCAGCCCCAGCATTTT
NA,TRBV19,NA,TRBJ1-5,CASRGGGGYQPQHF,TGTGCCAGTAGGGGGGGAGGAGGTTATCAGCCCCAGCATTTT
NA,TRBV11-2,TRBD2,TRBJ2-5,CASGLLAGGPGETQYF,TGTGCCAGCGGACTGCTAGCGGGAGGGCCTGGGGAGACCCAGTACTTC
NA,TRBV2,NA,TRBJ2-1,CASATRTTIGNEQFF,TGTGCCAGCGCGACGAGGACTACTATAGGGAATGAGCAGTTCTTC
NA,TRBV5-6,TRBD1,TRBJ1-3,CASSRNRGPAPGNTIYF,TGTGCCAGCAGCAGAAACAGGGGACCGGCACCTGGAAACACCATATATTTT
NA,TRBV29-1,NA,TRBJ1-1,CSVGWGRSTEAFF,TGCAGCGTTGGGTGGGGGCGCAGTACTGAAGCTTTCTTT
NA,TRBV19,NA,TRBJ1-5,CASSFSSSNQPQHF,TGTGCCAGTAGTTTTAGTAGTAGCAATCAGCCCCAGCATTTT
NA,TRBV6-5,TRBD1,TRBJ1-2,CASSYSGQGRGGYTF,TGTGCCAGCAGTTACTCGGGACAGGGAAGAGGTGGCTACACCTTC
few,TRBV4-1,TRBD1,TRBJ1-2,CASSQDGTGEIYGYTF,TGCGCCAGCAGCCAAGATGGAACAGGGGAGATTTATGGCTACACCTTC
NA,TRBV18,NA,TRBJ2-2,CASRSTENTGELFF,TGTGCCAGCCGTTCGACAGAGAACACCGGGGAGCTGTTTTTT
NA,TRBV25-1,TRBD1,TRBJ2-3,CASSENRQGDTQYF,TGTGCCAGCAGTGAAAACAGACAGGGAGATACGCAGTATTTT
NA,TRBV18,NA,TRBJ2-1,CASSGKSSYNEQFF,TGTGCCAGCTCCGGGAAAAGCTCCTACAATGAGCAGTTCTTC
NA,TRBV6-5,NA,TRBJ1-3,CAIRDISGNTIYF,TGTGCCATCCGGGACATCTCTGGAAACACCATATATTTT
NA,TRBV5-6,NA,TRBJ2-5,CASSPITGQQETQYF,TGTGCCAGCAGCCCTATCACAGGGCAACAAGAGACCCAGTACTTC
once,TRBV7-2,NA,TRBJ2-5,CASSLSMETQYF,TGTGCCAGCAGCTTATCAATGGAGACCCAGTACTTC
NA,TRBV4-2,TRBD2,TRBJ2-7,CASSPSLAGGTYEQYF,TGTGCCAGCAGCCCCTCACTAGCGGGAGGCACCTACGAGCAGTACTTC
NA,TRBV3-1/TRBV3-2,NA,TRBJ1-1,CASSQGPRAEAFF,TGTGCCAGCAGCCAAGGTCCCCGCGCTGAAGCTTTCTTT
NA,TRBV11-2,NA,TRBJ2-4,CASSPDPGIIQYF,TGTGCCAGCAGCCCGGATCCGGGTATCATTCAGTACTTC
NA,TRBV10-3,NA,TRBJ2-5,CAISDTKAGDETQYF,TGTGCCATCAGTGACACCAAGGCAGGGGACGAGACCCAGTACTTC
NA,TRBV7-9,NA,TRBJ1-3,CASSLLGGSGNTIYF,TGTGCCAGCAGCTTACTAGGGGGCTCTGGAAACACCATATATTTT
NA,TRBV9,TRBD1,TRBJ1-5,CASSVEPGQHQPQHF,TGTGCCAGCAGCGTAGAACCGGGACAGCATCAGCCCCAGCATTTT
NA,TRBV13,TRBD2,TRBJ2-7,CASSPRTSGYEQYF,TGTGCCAGCAGCCCAAGGACTAGCGGGTACGAGCAGTACTTC
NA,TRBV27,NA,TRBJ1-5,CASSLYPARASNQPQHF,TGTGCCAGCAGTCTCTATCCCGCGCGGGCTAGCAATCAGCCCCAGCATTTT
NA,TRBV4-1,NA,TRBJ1-5,CASSQEEGYRNQPQHF,TGCGCCAGCAGCCAAGAAGAGGGCTATCGGAATCAGCCCCAGCATTTT
NA,TRBV6-2/TRBV6-3,NA,TRBJ1-1,CASSLWTKNTEAFF,TGTGCCAGCAGTTTATGGACAAAGAACACTGAAGCTTTCTTT
NA,TRBV14,TRBD1,TRBJ2-5,CASSRGRQGWETQYF,TGTGCCAGCAGCCGGGGAAGACAGGGCTGGGAGACCCAGTACTTC
NA,TRBV7-2,NA,TRBJ2-1,CASSQTDYNEQFF,TGTGCCAGCAGCCAAACAGACTACAATGAGCAGTTCTTC
NA,TRBV4-1,NA,TRBJ2-1,CASSQAGSSYNEQFF,TGCGCCAGCAGCCAAGCGGGGAGCTCCTACAATGAGCAGTTCTTC